These 32 T cell receptor beta chains were all obtained from the same sample, sequenced in a study of blood T cell repertoires in COVID-19. Assay used: immunoSEQ multiplex PCR; TCRdb lists only in-frame clones, some missing. The repertoire holds fewer than 400,000 clones, over 75% seen once, with less than 5.5% in the top ten. The sequenced sample was PBMCs or T cells enriched from blood (not recorded which). Every receptor here comes from a man aged 25 to 45 who had recovered from COVID-19.

This clone was counted between two and nine times. The CDR3 spells CASSEVGPQHF. In nucleotides, the CDR3 is TGTGCCAGCAGTGAAGTCGGGCCCCAGCATTTT. This chain connects TRBV2 to TRBJ1-5; D gene uncertain. Germline values: CDR1 SNHLY, CDR2 FYNNEI. The V end lost 1 base, the J end lost 9 bases, and 4 bases lay between the germline ends. The CDR3 sequence is 11 residues long.

This rearrangement joins TRBV5-8 to TRBJ2-1, with 10 bases that match TRBD2. Germline V gene sequence: CDR1 SGHTS, CDR2 YDEGEE. The CDR3 has 17 amino acids. V shed 4 bases and J 1 base; nucleotides not matched to a gene: 8. CDR3 protein: CASSTAGGPPSYNEQFF. In DNA, the CDR3 is TGTGCCAGCAGCACAGCGGGGGGGCCGCCTTCCTACAATGAGCAGTTCTTC.

In DNA, the CDR3 is TGTGCCAGCAGCTCCCGACTAGCGGTACGGCGCACAGATACGCAGTATTTT. This codes for CASSSRLAVRRTDTQYF. The chain couples TRBV5-4 to TRBJ2-3; TRBD2 agrees at 9 bases. After removal of 3 bases from V and 1 base from J, the junction contained 9 bases not matched to a gene. There are 17 residues in the CDR3. The germline CDR1 and CDR2 sequences are SGHNT and YYREEE (reference sequence).

This sequence joins TRBV6-5 and TRBJ2-3, with D unresolved. Trimming took off 8 bases at V and 3 bases at J, with 6 bases between the two ends. CDR3 length equals 11 residues. Looked up from germline, CDR1 is MNHEY and CDR2 is SVGAGI. CDR3 DNA: TGTGCCAGCCTGGCTACAGATACGCAGTATTTT. Its translation: CASLATDTQYF.

DNA for the CDR3: TGTGCCATCAGTTTCCCTAGCGACAGGGAGAACACCGGGGAGCTGTTTTTT. Its protein is CAISFPSDRENTGELFF. The chain is built from TRBV10-3 and TRBJ2-2; D is possibly TRBD1 (7 bases). The germline V gene has CDR1 ENHRY and CDR2 SYGVKD. This CDR3 spans 17 amino acids. The V end lost 5 bases, the J end lost 1 base, and 17 bases lay between the germline ends.

This clone was picked up a small number of times. The gene calls are TRBV27 and TRBJ1-6; no clear D gene. Germline loops: CDR1 MNHEY, CDR2 SMNVEV (reference sequence). The CDR3 extends over 16 amino acids. V was clipped by 6 bases and J by 2 bases, with 14 bases between them. The CDR3 here is CASSERPSAYNSPLHF. CDR3 DNA: TGTGCCAGCAGCGAGAGGCCCTCGGCCTATAATTCACCCCTCCACTTT.

The V call is TRBV18, the J call TRBJ1-6, with a tentative D call TRBD1 (5 bases). Per germline, CDR1 KGHSH and CDR2 LQKENI. The CDR3 spans 13 residues. Trimming took 9 bases from V and 7 from J, leaving 13 bases between them. The CDR3 nucleotides are TGTGCCAGACCGGGGGGAATCAATTCACCCCTCCACTTT. This encodes CARPGGINSPLHF.

This chain uses TRBV5-1 with TRBJ1-4; 8 nucleotides align to TRBD1. The CDR3 totals 14 residues. Germline values: CDR1 SGHRS, CDR2 YFSETQ. The V segment lost 4 bases and the J segment 6 bases; nucleotides outside the gene matches: 5. The CDR3 reads CASSRAGGDEKLFF. In nucleotides, the CDR3 is TGCGCCAGCAGCCGGGCAGGGGGCGATGAAAAACTGTTTTTT.

The J gene is TRBJ1-1, the V gene TRBV5-1; D might be TRBD1 (6 bases). Germline values: CDR1 SGHRS, CDR2 YFSETQ. The V gene lost 0 bases and the J gene lost 9 bases, with 12 bases spanning the gap. This CDR3 has 13 residues. The CDR3 loop reads CASSLERGGQAFF. CDR3 nucleotide sequence: TGCGCCAGCAGCTTGGAAAGGGGGGGTCAAGCTTTCTTT.

V and J are TRBV10-1 and TRBJ2-1; TRBD1 matches at 7 bases. The CDR3 totals 14 residues. Unmatched junction bases numbered 4, after V lost 3 bases and J lost 5 bases. The germline gives CDR1 WNHNN, CDR2 SYGVQD (reference sequence). This CDR3 is CASSDRQGHNEQFF. In DNA form, the CDR3 reads TGCGCCAGCAGTGACCGACAGGGACACAATGAGCAGTTCTTC.

V is TRBV7-2 and J is TRBJ1-6; 9 nucleotides line up with TRBD1. CDR1 and CDR2 from the germline V gene are SGHTA and FQGNSA. The CDR3 runs to 15 residues. The V gene end was trimmed by 1 base and the J gene end by 10 bases; junction bases not matched to a gene: 5. CDR3 amino acids: CASSLEQGARSPLHF. Here the CDR3 DNA reads TGTGCCAGCAGCTTAGAACAGGGGGCTCGGTCACCCCTCCACTTT.

J is TRBJ2-7 and V is TRBV10-3; no clear D. Germline V gene sequence: CDR1 ENHRY, CDR2 SYGVKD. Trimming took 3 bases from V and 3 from J, leaving 3 bases between them. CDR3 length equals 11 residues. CDR3 bases: TGTGCCATCAGTGACAGCTACGAGCAGTACTTC. Its translation is CAISDSYEQYF.

The chain is built from TRBV24-1 and TRBJ1-1; TRBD1 agrees at 7 bases. Germline-derived CDR1 and CDR2 are KGHDR and SFDVKD. CDR3 size: 13 residues. Trimming took 2 bases from V and 5 from J; bases not matched to a gene: 1. This CDR3 reads CATSDSQGTEAFF. The CDR3 region has the DNA TGTGCCACCAGTGATTCACAGGGGACTGAAGCTTTCTTT.

V usage is TRBV4-1 and J usage is TRBJ2-7; 11 positions match TRBD2. The CDR3 consists of 15 residues. Germline V lookup: CDR1 MGHRA, CDR2 YSYEKL. Trimming took 3 bases from V and 5 from J; bases not matched to a gene: 6. As DNA, the CDR3 is TGCGCCAGCAGCCAGTTAGCGGGGGGGGCCCACGAGCAGTACTTC. Residues: CASSQLAGGAHEQYF.

This chain uses TRBV5-1 with TRBJ2-5; 9 bases map to TRBD2. CDR1 is SGHRS, CDR2 YFSETQ, per germline. V shed 3 bases and J 4 bases; nucleotides not matched to a gene: 13. The CDR3 length is 17 residues. The CDR3 DNA is TGCGCCAGCAGCTCAGGAGAGCGGGGGGCCCTTGGAGAGACCCAGTACTTC. It is translated as CASSSGERGALGETQYF.

The chain joins TRBV7-9 to TRBJ2-5; 13 bases agree with TRBD2. The J segment lost 2 bases and the V segment lost 1 base, leaving 7 bases of the junction unmatched. There are 18 residues in the CDR3. Germline loops: CDR1 SEHNR, CDR2 FQNEAQ (reference sequence). The CDR3 DNA follows: TGTGCCAGCAGCTTAGAGGGGGGGACTAGCGGGATTCAAGAGACCCAGTACTTC. Amino acid sequence: CASSLEGGTSGIQETQYF.

The sample holds many counts of this clone. No conserved phenylalanine or tryptophan is present at the end of the CDR3, so a read error is the likely explanation. The DNA is omitted, as the CDR3 cannot be located on it reliably, and the CDR3 follows TCRdb's listing. This chain links TRBV21-1 with TRBJ2-7; the table's D gene call, TRBD1, was not cross checked with the DNA. TRBV21-1 represents a pseudogene. 10 amino acids form the CDR3, both terminal residues included. The CDR3 sequence: CASSKGTALL.

The V gene is TRBV7-8, the J gene TRBJ2-3, with 14 bases matching TRBD2. Germline CDR1 and CDR2: SGHVS and FQNEAQ. The CDR3 length is 18 residues. Unmatched junction bases numbered 9, after V lost 5 bases and J lost 2 bases. The CDR3 bases are TGTGCCAGCAGCATAGGGTGGGGACTAGCGGGGGCCACAGATACGCAGTATTTT. It encodes CASSIGWGLAGATDTQYF.

The chain links TRBV28 to TRBJ2-7, with D possibly matching TRBD1 (6 bases). V lost 5 bases to trimming and J lost 3 bases, with 17 bases between them. The germline CDR1 and CDR2 sequences are MDHEN and SYDVKM. CDR3 length: 15 residues. CDR3 DNA: TGTGCCAGCAGTCCTACCGGGACACTATTCTACGAGCAGTACTTC. Amino acids: CASSPTGTLFYEQYF.

The rearrangement links TRBV19 to TRBJ2-6; D might be TRBD2 (6 bases). V shed 3 bases and J shed 4 bases, with 13 bases lying between them. The germline CDR1 and CDR2 sequences are LNHDA and SQIVND (reference sequence). The CDR3 sequence is 16 residues long. CDR3 coding DNA: TGTGCCAGTAGTATTTCGCGGGAAGCCGGGGCCAACGTCCTGACTTTC. This gives the protein CASSISREAGANVLTF.

The chain links TRBV28 to TRBJ2-2; 8 nucleotides align to TRBD1. This CDR3 is built from 13 residues. Germline CDR1 reads MDHEN; CDR2 reads SYDVKM. V lost 10 bases to trimming and J lost 5 bases; unmatched junction nucleotides: 6. This CDR3 reads CATDRAGTGELFF. As DNA, the CDR3 is TGTGCCACGGACAGGGCGGGGACCGGGGAGCTGTTTTTT. Drawing the rest from reference TRBV28 and TRBJ2-2, the complete variable domain is DVKVTQSSRYLVKRTGEKVFLECVQDMDHENMFWYRQDPGLGLRLIYFSYDVKMKEKGDIPEGYSVSREKKERFSLILESASTNQTSMYLCATDRAGTGELFFGEGSRLTVL.

There are a few counts of this clone. The chain joins TRBV10-3 to TRBJ1-2; TRBD1 might be the D (6 bases). The V and J ends lost 10 bases and 12 bases respectively, with 27 bases between them. CDR1 and CDR2 (germline): ENHRY, SYGVKD. This CDR3 is 14 amino acids long. The CDR3 here is CATAGTTDRPGDTF. CDR3 nucleotide sequence: TGTGCCACCGCCGGAACGACCGACAGGCCCGGGGACACCTTC.

The rearrangement uses TRBV19 and TRBJ2-5, with TRBD1 as a possible D gene (6 bases). Germline CDR1 and CDR2: LNHDA and SQIVND (reference sequence). This CDR3 has 16 residues. Trimming removed 5 bases from V and 4 bases from J, with 20 bases in between. The CDR3 spells CASSHITGKARETQYF. The CDR3 DNA follows: TGTGCCAGTAGTCATATAACAGGGAAAGCTCGAGAGACCCAGTACTTC.

In this sample, this clone turned up once. The CDR3 region is CASMGLAGGSYNEQFF. The CDR3 nucleotides read TGTGCCAGCATGGGACTAGCGGGGGGCTCCTACAATGAGCAGTTCTTC. J is TRBJ2-1 and V is TRBV2, with 15 bases aligning to TRBD2. V shed 7 bases and J 0 bases; nucleotides not matched to a gene: 1. The V gene's germline CDR1 is SNHLY and CDR2 FYNNEI. The CDR3 runs to 16 residues.

The gene calls are TRBV27 and TRBJ2-5; 9 nucleotides agree with TRBD2. There are 16 residues in the CDR3. CDR1 MNHEY and CDR2 SMNVEV come from the germline V gene (reference sequence). The trim removed 2 bases at V and 2 bases at J, leaving 6 bases unmatched. DNA of the CDR3: TGTGCCAGCAGTTTAATACGCGGGGGGGCTCAAGAGACCCAGTACTTC. Protein sequence: CASSLIRGGAQETQYF.

The chain is built from TRBV5-1 and TRBJ2-3, with D maybe TRBD1 (5 bases). The CDR3 extends over 17 amino acids. Trimming cost V 8 bases and J 2 bases, with 24 bases left between them. Germline V gives CDR1 SGHRS, CDR2 YFSETQ. CDR3 DNA: TGCGCCAGTACTCAGGGCCAAGCCATCCTACTCACAGATACGCAGTATTTT. Its translation: CASTQGQAILLTDTQYF.

The V and J genes are TRBV28 and TRBJ1-1; a weak D match, TRBD1 (5 bases). Germline V gives CDR1 MDHEN, CDR2 SYDVKM. CDR3 length equals 14 residues. V shed 6 bases and J shed 1 base, with 12 bases lying between them. CDR3 DNA sequence: TGTGCCAGCAGACAGGACGGTGAGAACACTGAAGCTTTCTTT. It translates to CASRQDGENTEAFF. Looking up the rest from reference TRBV28 and TRBJ1-1 gives the full variable domain: DVKVTQSSRYLVKRTGEKVFLECVQDMDHENMFWYRQDPGLGLRLIYFSYDVKMKEKGDIPEGYSVSREKKERFSLILESASTNQTSMYLCASRQDGENTEAFFGQGTRLTVV.

This chain uses TRBV19 with TRBJ2-7; a weak D match, TRBD1 (5 bases). This CDR3 contains 15 residues. CDR1 and CDR2 from the germline V gene are LNHDA and SQIVND (reference sequence). Trimming removed 10 bases from V and 2 bases from J, with 21 bases in between. The CDR3 coding sequence is TGTGCCACCGACCCGGAAGGGGATAATCCCTACGAGCAGTACTTC. This codes for CATDPEGDNPYEQYF.

The chain links TRBV15 to TRBJ1-5; the match to TRBD1 covers 7 bases. V lost 0 bases and J lost 7; bases outside the gene matches: 3. In germline, CDR1 is LNHNV, CDR2 YYDKDF (reference sequence). This CDR3 comprises 14 residues. The CDR3 protein is CATSRDRGDQPQHF. For the CDR3, the DNA is TGTGCCACCAGCAGAGACAGGGGGGACCAGCCCCAGCATTTT.

This chain connects TRBV14 to TRBJ1-5; D is uncertain. This CDR3 has 13 amino acids. Trimming took 0 bases from V and 7 from J, leaving 7 bases between them. Looked up from germline, CDR1 is SGHDN and CDR2 is FVKESK. The CDR3 nucleotides read TGTGCCAGCAGCCAAGAGGCCAACCAGCCCCAGCATTTT. It encodes CASSQEANQPQHF.

The chain is built from TRBV4-2 and TRBJ2-6; the match to TRBD2 covers 9 bases. This CDR3 comprises 19 residues. V dropped 1 base and J dropped 2; count of bases not matched to a gene: 9. CDR1 and CDR2 from the germline V gene are LGHNA and YNFKEQ. The CDR3 DNA reads TGTGCCAGCAGCCAAGTCGTCCTAGCGGGAAACCCTGGGGCCAACGTCCTGACTTTC. Amino acids: CASSQVVLAGNPGANVLTF.

This rearrangement joins TRBV5-1 to TRBJ1-1, with D perhaps TRBD1 (5 bases). Germline V gene data show CDR1 as SGHRS and CDR2 as YFSETQ. V was cut by 1 base and J by 4 bases, with 14 bases left in between. The CDR3 is 15 amino acids. CDR3 DNA: TGCGCCAGCAGCTTGAGCCAGGGTTGGGTCACTGAAGCTTTCTTT. Protein: CASSLSQGWVTEAFF. Supplemented by reference TRBV5-1 and TRBJ1-1, the full variable domain reads KAGVTQTPRYLIKTRGQQVTLSCSPISGHRSVSWYQQTPGQGLQFLFEYFSETQRNKGNFPGRFSGRQFSNSRSEMNVSTLELGDSALYLCASSLSQGWVTEAFFGQGTRLTVV.